The rows below give T cell receptor beta chains drawn from one sample of a study of T cell repertoires in cytomegalovirus infection. MiXCR was run by TCRdb on the reads, yielding one entry per CDR3 protein. The table records hundreds of thousands of distinct CDR3 sequences, around a sixth of them present only once. Sequences were obtained from PBMCs. The receptors come from a human donor in good health (CMV status not recorded). Some clones in this sample may be carry-over from other donors' samples. Both conserved end residues are part of each CDR3. The order of the fields is clone size, J gene, CDR3 length, D gene, V gene, CDR3 protein, CDR3 DNA. The D gene is left open where the match is weak. A row's size may be missing; if present it is once, few, many or a size class.

NA | TRBJ2-3 | 17 | NA | TRBV10-3 | CAIAPSTGTKDTDTQYF | TGTGCCATCGCCCCTTCAACGGGAACAAAAGACACAGATACGCAGTATTTT
few | TRBJ1-6 | 13 | TRBD1 | TRBV19 | CASRRTGDFSLHF | TGTGCCAGTCGGAGGACAGGGGACTTTTCCCTCCACTTT
NA | TRBJ2-7 | 13 | TRBD1 | TRBV5-1 | CASSLQGGDSLYF | TGCGCCAGCAGCTTGCAAGGGGGCGATTCCTTGTACTTC
many | TRBJ2-6 | 14 | NA | TRBV7-2 | CASSPVSGANVLTF | TGTGCCAGCAGCCCAGTCTCTGGGGCCAACGTCCTGACTTTC
NA | TRBJ1-1 | 15 | NA | TRBV6-1 | CASSGSGQRGYEAFF | TGTGCCAGCAGTGGGTCAGGACAACGGGGATATGAAGCTTTCTTT
few | TRBJ2-5 | 17 | TRBD2 | TRBV7-3 | CASSFGTSGGLQETQYF | TGTGCCAGCAGCTTCGGGACTAGCGGGGGGCTACAAGAGACCCAGTACTTC
many | TRBJ2-5 | 14 | TRBD2 | TRBV7-2 | CASSYAGEGETQYF | TGTGCCAGCAGCTACGCGGGGGAGGGGGAGACCCAGTACTTC
few | TRBJ1-6 | 13 | NA | TRBV20-1 | CSAPASYNSPLHF | TGCAGTGCTCCCGCCTCCTATAATTCACCCCTCCACTTT
many | TRBJ1-1 | 17 | NA | TRBV11-2 | CASSFNRVVRGNTEAFF | TGTGCCAGCAGCTTTAACAGGGTTGTTCGAGGGAACACTGAAGCTTTCTTT
NA | TRBJ2-7 | 14 | TRBD2 | TRBV7-2 | CASSDGLASYEQYF | TGTGCCAGCTCAGATGGACTAGCGAGCTACGAGCAGTACTTC
NA | TRBJ2-5 | 13 | NA | TRBV7-9 | CATQDSDQETQYF | TGTGCCACCCAGGACAGCGACCAAGAGACCCAGTACTTC
NA | TRBJ2-1 | 14 | NA | TRBV28 | CASQRQNTYNEQFF | TGTGCCAGCCAGAGACAGAACACCTACAATGAGCAGTTCTTC
NA | TRBJ2-2 | 13 | NA | TRBV24-1 | CATSDRYTGELFF | TGTGCCACCAGTGACCGATACACCGGGGAGCTGTTTTTT
many | TRBJ2-4 | 13 | NA | TRBV6-2/TRBV6-3 | CASSPPEPNIQYF | TGTGCCAGCAGTCCACCGGAGCCGAACATTCAGTACTTC
NA | TRBJ1-2 | 13 | NA | TRBV4-1 | CASSHRSNYGYTF | TGCGCCAGCAGCCATAGGAGCAACTATGGCTACACCTTC
many | TRBJ1-5 | 14 | NA | TRBV28 | CASSQIRPDQPQHF | TGTGCCAGCAGCCAAATCCGTCCGGATCAGCCCCAGCATTTT
many | TRBJ2-3 | 17 | TRBD1 | TRBV7-9 | CASSPIQDRGRTDTQYF | TGTGCCAGCAGCCCAATCCAGGACAGGGGGCGCACAGATACGCAGTATTTT
many | TRBJ1-5 | 14 | TRBD1 | TRBV2 | CASSRQGSGWPQHF | TGTGCCAGCAGTCGACAGGGGTCTGGGTGGCCCCAGCATTTT
few | TRBJ1-1 | 11 | TRBD1 | TRBV20-1 | CSGQGNTEAFF | TGCAGTGGACAGGGGAACACTGAAGCTTTCTTT